The next 29 T cell receptor beta chains were all read from a single sample in a study of TIL therapy for anti-PD-1-resistant metastatic lung cancer. Time point indicated: pre-treatment sample, taken before nivolumab and TIL therapy. Pleural nodules or supraclavicular lymph nodes made up most of the excised metastases sampled. The immunoSEQ assay was v3. Libraries were prepared by immunoSEQ multiplex PCR; TCRdb keeps only in-frame clonotypes and omits some of them. The sample consists of some 90,000 clones, roughly 65% of them appearing once. The input for sequencing was tumor tissue, taken at baseline. Receptor source: a person between 25 and 79 years old with non-small cell lung cancer.

V usage is TRBV21-1 and J usage is TRBJ2-3; TRBD2 is the table's D call and was not checked against the DNA. TRBV21-1 is annotated as a pseudogene. The CDR3 contains 20 residues. CDR3 protein: CASSKVPPQPPGLWTDTQYF. In DNA, the CDR3 is TGTGCCAGCAGCAAAGTCCCACCCCAACCACCGGGACTATGGACAGATACGCAGTATTTT.

The chain couples TRBV2 to TRBJ1-2; D possibly corresponds to TRBD1 (5 bases). CDR1 is SNHLY, CDR2 FYNNEI, per germline. CDR3 length: 15 amino acids. Trimming shortened V by 4 bases and J by 4 bases, and 16 bases separated the two germline ends. CDR3 protein: CASSVMGVLFYGYTF. The CDR3 DNA reads as TGTGCCAGCAGTGTGATGGGGGTCCTTTTCTATGGCTACACCTTC.

The DNA of the CDR3 is TGTGCCAGCAGCCAAGGGTGGGCAGTGAACACTGAAGCTTTCTTT. Its protein is CASSQGWAVNTEAFF. The chain employs TRBV7-9 and TRBJ1-1; D is unclear. The V gene lost 5 bases and the J gene lost 0 bases, with 13 bases spanning the gap. Germline CDR1 is SEHNR and CDR2 is FQNEAQ (reference sequence). This CDR3 spans 15 amino acids.

In its sample, this clone was seen once. This sequence joins TRBV5-1 and TRBJ2-7; D may be TRBD1 (6 bases). The germline gives CDR1 SGHRS, CDR2 YFSETQ. With 4 bases removed from V and 8 bases from J, the gap between germline ends came to 19 bases. The CDR3 spans 14 residues. The CDR3 loop reads CASSTGQTSLQQYF. CDR3 DNA: TGCGCCAGCAGCACAGGACAGACTTCCTTGCAGCAGTACTTC.

This clone was seen more than once but under ten times. The chain carries TRBV30 and TRBJ2-7, with TRBD2 as a possible D gene (6 bases). Deletions cut 2 bases from V and 5 bases from J, with 13 bases between. This CDR3 has 13 residues. Germline V gene lookup returns CDR1 GTSNPN and CDR2 SVGIG (reference sequence). CDR3 DNA sequence: TGTGCCTGGAGTCTATCGACTAGTCACGAGCAGTACTTC. Its translation: CAWSLSTSHEQYF.

This clone was seen a single time. The chain links TRBV6-6 to TRBJ1-6; no firm D call. V lost 6 bases to trimming and J lost 10 bases, with 16 bases between them. Germline CDR1 is MNHNY and CDR2 is SVGAGI (reference sequence). The CDR3 covers 14 residues. The CDR3 bases are TGTGCCAGCAGCTCACCTGATGGTGCCTCACCCCTCCACTTT. Translating gives CASSSPDGASPLHF.

This clone was seen more than once but under ten times. DNA for the CDR3: TGTGCCAGCAGCGCTCCCCACATGACTAGCGGGGGGGCGAAAGATACGCAGTATTTT. Encoded protein: CASSAPHMTSGGAKDTQYF. The rearrangement links TRBV7-9 to TRBJ2-3, with TRBD2 identical over 14 bases. The germline V gene encodes CDR1 SEHNR and CDR2 FQNEAQ (reference sequence). Losses at the gene ends were 5 bases for V and 5 bases for J; bases not matched to a gene: 15. The CDR3 runs 19 residues.

This chain uses TRBV12-3 or TRBV12-4 with TRBJ2-7; TRBD2 agrees at 7 bases. J gave up 2 bases and V 6 bases, and 1 base lay outside the gene matches. The CDR3 runs 12 residues. CDR3 nucleotides: TGTGCCAGCAGGGGAGGGCCCTACGAGCAGTACTTC. Protein product: CASRGGPYEQYF.

The chain recombines TRBV28 with TRBJ2-1, with a tentative D call TRBD1 (5 bases). CDR1 and CDR2 (germline): MDHEN, SYDVKM. This CDR3 contains 16 residues. Trimming left V 5 bases short and J 4 bases short, with 18 bases between. The CDR3: CASSPETVIGYNEQFF. The DNA for the CDR3 is TGTGCCAGCAGTCCCGAGACAGTTATTGGGTACAATGAGCAGTTCTTC.

The rearrangement links TRBV12-3 or TRBV12-4 to TRBJ2-1; D not resolved. V was clipped by 6 bases and J by 6 bases, with 9 bases between them. The length of the CDR3 is 12 residues. This CDR3 reads CASSLGSNEQFF. For the CDR3, the DNA is TGTGCCAGCAGCCTAGGATCCAATGAGCAGTTCTTC.

The chain combines TRBV2 with TRBJ1-6, with TRBD1 as a possible D gene (5 bases). Germline assignment: CDR1 SNHLY and CDR2 FYNNEI. The CDR3 is 16 amino acids. V lost 8 bases, J lost 6 bases, and 20 bases lay in between. This CDR3 is CASRGGQARFNSPLHF. DNA for the CDR3: TGTGCCAGCCGGGGGGGTCAGGCCCGATTTAATTCACCCCTCCACTTT. Full variable domain (missing parts from reference TRBV2 and TRBJ1-6): EPEVTQTPSHQVTQMGQEVILRCVPISNHLYFYWYRQILGQKVEFLVSFYNNEISEKSEIFDDQFSVERPDGSNFTLKIRSTKLEDSAMYFCASRGGQARFNSPLHFGNGTRLTVT.

The V gene is TRBV28, the J gene TRBJ1-2; 8 bases are a match to TRBD1. V was pared by 5 bases and J by 5 bases, with 4 bases of the junction left unmatched. The germline gives CDR1 MDHEN, CDR2 SYDVKM. CDR3 length equals 13 residues. In DNA, the CDR3 is TGTGCCAGCAGTCCCGGGACAGGATATGGCTACACCTTC. As protein: CASSPGTGYGYTF.

J is TRBJ2-1 and V is TRBV6-5, with 11 bases identical to TRBD2. CDR1 is MNHEY and CDR2 is SVGAGI in the germline V gene. The CDR3 loop spans 15 amino acids. Germline trimming cut 5 bases from V and 8 bases from J; bases unmatched to any gene: 8. DNA of the CDR3: TGTGCCAGCAGTAATAGCGGGGGGGCTATCCATGAGCAGTTCTTC. This codes for CASSNSGGAIHEQFF.

The chain couples TRBV10-2 to TRBJ1-2; 7 bases are shared with TRBD1. J gave up 6 bases and V 9 bases, and 16 bases lay outside the gene matches. Germline CDR1 is WSHSY and CDR2 is SAAADI. This CDR3 has 15 residues. CDR3 in DNA: TGCGCCAGTACGCGGGACAGTTCAAGACGGAATGGCTACACCTTC. This gives the protein CASTRDSSRRNGYTF.

V is TRBV7-8 and J is TRBJ1-3; D uncertain. This CDR3 has 12 amino acids. Germline CDR1 is SGHVS and CDR2 is FQNEAQ. V lost 3 bases to trimming and J lost 4 bases, with 4 bases between them. The DNA for the CDR3 is TGTGCCAGCAGCTTTAACGGAAACACCATATATTTT. Its translation is CASSFNGNTIYF.

V and J are TRBV24-1 and TRBJ2-1; 9 positions match TRBD1. This CDR3 contains 13 residues. Trimming cost V 7 bases and J 7 bases; bases outside gene matches: 4. The germline gives CDR1 KGHDR, CDR2 SFDVKD. CDR3 in amino acids: CATSKTGGNEQFF. The CDR3 nucleotides read TGTGCCACCAGCAAGACAGGGGGGAATGAGCAGTTCTTC.

V gene TRBV5-6 combines with J gene TRBJ2-7; D is uncertain. The CDR3 is 15 residues long. From germline, CDR1 is SGHDT and CDR2 YYEEEE. The germline V and J ends were trimmed by 0 bases and 5 bases, with 15 bases remaining between them. In DNA form, the CDR3 reads TGTGCCAGCAGCTTGGACCCGCTTTATGGCAACGAGCAGTACTTC. This sequence encodes CASSLDPLYGNEQYF.

This chain uses TRBV7-2 with TRBJ2-7, with 7 bases that match TRBD1. Germline lookup yields CDR1 SGHTA and CDR2 FQGNSA. V lost 2 bases to trimming and J lost 3 bases; unmatched junction nucleotides: 7. The CDR3 has 15 amino acids. CDR3 amino acids: CASSLSVGQIYEQYF. CDR3 DNA sequence: TGTGCCAGCAGCTTATCTGTGGGACAGATCTACGAGCAGTACTTC.

To note about this clone: A junction boundary mismatches the germline segment, possibly from a read error. This sequence joins TRBV5-1 and TRBJ2-5; TRBD2 aligns across 11 bases. Per germline, CDR1 SGHRS and CDR2 YFSETQ. CDR3 length: 12 residues. CDR3 sequence reads: CASSLGGTSGHF. The CDR3 DNA follows: TGCGCCAGCAGCTTGGGGGGGACTAGCGGCCACTTC.

The chain couples TRBV7-2 to TRBJ2-2, with D uncertain. V dropped 3 bases and J dropped 4 bases, with 9 bases sitting between them. Germline V gene sequence: CDR1 SGHTA, CDR2 FQGNSA. The CDR3 totals 14 residues. The CDR3 here is CASSLAIGTGELFF. CDR3 nucleotides: TGTGCCAGCAGCTTGGCCATAGGCACCGGGGAGCTGTTTTTT.

The genes are TRBV28 and TRBJ2-2; D ambiguous. The CDR3 is 12 residues long. Trimming stripped 3 bases from V and 9 bases from J, with 8 bases between. Germline CDR1 reads MDHEN; CDR2 reads SYDVKM. The CDR3 DNA is TGTGCCAGCAGTTTTTCCAGCCGGGAGCTGTTTTTT. It translates to CASSFSSRELFF.

The V gene is TRBV7-3, the J gene TRBJ2-1; D possibly corresponds to TRBD2 (5 bases). Germline CDR1 SGHTA, CDR2 FQGTGA. The V end lost 5 bases, the J end lost 2 bases, and 7 bases lay between the germline ends. The CDR3 runs 13 residues. DNA of the CDR3: TGTGCCAGCAGCGTCGGGACCTACAATGAGCAGTTCTTC. This codes for CASSVGTYNEQFF.

The V gene is TRBV18, the J gene TRBJ1-1; TRBD1 matches at 9 bases. The CDR3 loop spans 20 amino acids. J gave up 3 bases and V 3 bases, and 20 bases lay outside the gene matches. Looked up from germline, CDR1 is KGHSH and CDR2 is LQKENI. The CDR3 region has the DNA TGTGCCAGCTCACCCAATGCCGTCCCGGGACAGGGTTTGGGGGACACTGAAGCTTTCTTT. Translated: CASSPNAVPGQGLGDTEAFF.

DNA for the CDR3: TGTGCCACCAGCAGAGAACCAGGGGGCATGGACGAGCAGTACTTC. Protein: CATSREPGGMDEQYF. The genes are TRBV15 and TRBJ2-7; 8 nucleotides align to TRBD1. CDR3 size: 15 residues. After removal of 0 bases from V and 5 bases from J, the junction contained 6 bases not matched to a gene. Per germline, CDR1 LNHNV and CDR2 YYDKDF (reference sequence). The variable domain in full, with the rest retrieved from reference TRBV15 and TRBJ2-7, is DAMVIQNPRYQVTQFGKPVTLSCSQTLNHNVMYWYQQKSSQAPKLLFHYYDKDFNNEADTPDNFQSRRPNTSFCFLDIRSPGLGDTAMYLCATSREPGGMDEQYFGPGTRLTVT.

The chain employs TRBV5-6 and TRBJ1-4; no firm D call. Trimming took 4 bases from V and 8 from J, leaving 15 bases between them. The CDR3 covers 14 residues. Germline CDR1 SGHDT, CDR2 YYEEEE. The CDR3 nucleotides are TGTGCCAGCAGCAACCCGCCTTCGGGCGAAAAACTGTTTTTT. Residues: CASSNPPSGEKLFF.

V gene TRBV7-9 combines with J gene TRBJ2-7; no firm D call. This CDR3 region has 12 residues. Germline loops: CDR1 SEHNR, CDR2 FQNEAQ (reference sequence). Trimming removed 5 bases from V and 2 bases from J, with 7 bases in between. The CDR3 DNA reads as TGTGCCAGCAGCGCCACAGCCTACGAGCAGTACTTC. As protein: CASSATAYEQYF.

CDR3 DNA sequence: TGTGCCAGCAGCCCCGGGACCAACAATGAGCAGTTCTTC. It specifies CASSPGTNNEQFF. This chain links TRBV7-8 with TRBJ2-1; the D call may be TRBD1 or TRBD2 (5 bases each). The CDR3 extends over 13 amino acids. Germline loops: CDR1 SGHVS, CDR2 FQNEAQ. V lost 5 bases and J lost 5, with 10 bases in between.

This clone was counted a few times. This rearrangement joins TRBV30 to TRBJ2-5; 8 bases are a match to TRBD1. The V segment lost 7 bases and the J segment 4 bases; nucleotides outside the gene matches: 8. The CDR3 totals 13 residues. Germline V CDR1 and CDR2: GTSNPN, SVGIG (reference sequence). The CDR3 loop is CASGTGGVETQYF. The CDR3 DNA is TGTGCCTCTGGGACAGGCGGTGTAGAGACCCAGTACTTC.

The chain combines TRBV4-1 with TRBJ2-7; TRBD1 or TRBD2 may be the D gene (5 bases each). With 0 bases removed from V and 1 base from J, the gap between germline ends came to 16 bases. The CDR3 is made up of 17 amino acids. Looked up from germline, CDR1 is MGHRA and CDR2 is YSYEKL. The CDR3 bases are TGCGCCAGCAGCCAAGATTTTGGGGGAGTTTGGTCCTACGAGCAGTACTTC. Its protein product is CASSQDFGGVWSYEQYF.